This TCR beta chain was captured by sequencing in a study of cytomegalovirus exposure and HLA in healthy donors. Primers: 60 Vbeta forward and 13 Jbeta reverse. Sequenced by immunoSEQ multiplex PCR; TCRdb stores in-frame clones only, minus some. The sample yields roughly 190,000 clones, 12% seen once. Trimming removed 1 base at V and 4 bases at J, with 11 bases between. The germline V gene has CDR1 MNHNS and CDR2 SASEGT. The CDR3 has 14 amino acids. Sample: PBMCs. This chain joins TRBV6-1 and TRBJ2-7; D is possibly TRBD1 (5 bases). The receptor's source is a man in his fifties or sixties in good health and CMV-seropositive. CDR3 region: CASSEGGPRYEQYF. In DNA, the CDR3 is TGTGCCAGCAGTGAAGGGGGCCCCCGATACGAGCAGTACTTC.